Included here is one T cell receptor beta chain sequence, with context. This record comes from a study of patients and donors after allogeneic stem cell transplantation. Germline V lookup: CDR1 SGHAT, CDR2 FQNNGV. CDR3 length equals 13 residues. Trimming took off 0 bases at V and 5 bases at J, with 8 bases between the two ends. TCRdb passed the RT-PCR reads through MiXCR, listing each CDR3 protein once. The sample includes roughly 880,000 distinct CDR3 sequences, approximately 19% of them seen just once. The clonotype was recovered from a human donor who was either an allogeneic HSCT recipient or a stem cell or donor lymphocyte infusion donor (not recorded which). It is not recorded whose cells these are; they may come from a transplant donor. The rearrangement joins TRBV11-2 to TRBJ2-7; D is possibly TRBD1 or TRBD2 (6 bases each). The specimen sequenced was blood, either unsorted or a sorted T cell fraction (not recorded which). CDR3 coding DNA: TGTGCCAGCAGCTTAGATGGGGGGCACGAGCAGTACTTC. Translated, it gives CASSLDGGHEQYF.